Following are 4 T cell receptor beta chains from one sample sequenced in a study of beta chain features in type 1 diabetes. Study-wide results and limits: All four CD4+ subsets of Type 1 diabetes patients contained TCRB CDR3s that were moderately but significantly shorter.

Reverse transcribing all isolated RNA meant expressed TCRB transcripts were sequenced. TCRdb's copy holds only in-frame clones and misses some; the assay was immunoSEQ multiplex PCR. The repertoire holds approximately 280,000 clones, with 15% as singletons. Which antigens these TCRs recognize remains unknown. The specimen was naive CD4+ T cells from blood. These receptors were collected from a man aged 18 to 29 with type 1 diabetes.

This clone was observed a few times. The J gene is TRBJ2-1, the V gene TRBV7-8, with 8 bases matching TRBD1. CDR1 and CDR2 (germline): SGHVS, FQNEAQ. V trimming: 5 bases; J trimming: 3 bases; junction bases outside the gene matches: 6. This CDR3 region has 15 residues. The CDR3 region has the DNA TGTGCCAGCAGCCCGACAGGGACAGGCTACAATGAGCAGTTCTTC. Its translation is CASSPTGTGYNEQFF.

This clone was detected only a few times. CDR3 amino acids: CASSRGQAFTDTQYF. The CDR3 DNA is TGCGCCAGCAGCAGGGGACAGGCCTTCACAGATACGCAGTATTTT. The genes are TRBV5-1 and TRBJ2-3, with 8 bases aligning to TRBD1. The V gene end was trimmed by 4 bases and the J gene end by 2 bases; junction bases not matched to a gene: 6. The germline V gene has CDR1 SGHRS and CDR2 YFSETQ. The CDR3 has 15 amino acids. Drawing the rest from reference TRBV5-1 and TRBJ2-3, the complete variable domain is KAGVTQTPRYLIKTRGQQVTLSCSPISGHRSVSWYQQTPGQGLQFLFEYFSETQRNKGNFPGRFSGRQFSNSRSEMNVSTLELGDSALYLCASSRGQAFTDTQYFGPGTRLTVL.

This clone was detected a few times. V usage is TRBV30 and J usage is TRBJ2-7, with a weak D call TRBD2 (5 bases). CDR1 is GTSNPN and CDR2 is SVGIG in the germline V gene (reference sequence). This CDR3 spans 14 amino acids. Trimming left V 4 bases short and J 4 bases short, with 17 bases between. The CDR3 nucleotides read TGTGCCTGGACCGCCCGCCGGCGGGTTTACGAGCAGTACTTC. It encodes CAWTARRRVYEQYF.

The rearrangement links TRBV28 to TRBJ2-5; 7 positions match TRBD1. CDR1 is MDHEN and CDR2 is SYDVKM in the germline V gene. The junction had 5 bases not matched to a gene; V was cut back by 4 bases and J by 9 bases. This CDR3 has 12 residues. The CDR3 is CASSSTGKAQYF. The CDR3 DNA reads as TGTGCCAGCAGTTCGACAGGGAAGGCCCAGTACTTC.